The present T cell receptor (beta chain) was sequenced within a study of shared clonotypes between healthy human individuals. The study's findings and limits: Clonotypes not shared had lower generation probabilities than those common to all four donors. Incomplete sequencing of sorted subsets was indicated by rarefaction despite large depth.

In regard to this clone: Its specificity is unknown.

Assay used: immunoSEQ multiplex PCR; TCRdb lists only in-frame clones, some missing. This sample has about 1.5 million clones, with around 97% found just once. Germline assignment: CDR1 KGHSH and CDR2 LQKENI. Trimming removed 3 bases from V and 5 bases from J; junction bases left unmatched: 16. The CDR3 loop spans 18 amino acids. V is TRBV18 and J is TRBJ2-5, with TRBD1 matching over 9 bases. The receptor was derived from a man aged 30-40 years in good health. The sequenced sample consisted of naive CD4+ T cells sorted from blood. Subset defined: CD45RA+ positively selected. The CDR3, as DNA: TGTGCCAGCTCACCCCTTCATAAGCCGGGACAGGGTTCGGAGACCCAGTACTTC. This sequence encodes CASSPLHKPGQGSETQYF.